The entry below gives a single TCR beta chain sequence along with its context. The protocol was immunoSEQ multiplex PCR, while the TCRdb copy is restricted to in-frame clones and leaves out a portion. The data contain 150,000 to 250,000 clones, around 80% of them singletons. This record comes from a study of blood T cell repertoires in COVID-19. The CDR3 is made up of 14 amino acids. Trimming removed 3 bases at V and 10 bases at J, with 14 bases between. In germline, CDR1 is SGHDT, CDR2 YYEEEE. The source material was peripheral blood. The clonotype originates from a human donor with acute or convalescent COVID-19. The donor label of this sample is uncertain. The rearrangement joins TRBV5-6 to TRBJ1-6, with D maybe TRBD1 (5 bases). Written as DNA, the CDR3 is TGTGCCAGCAGCTCGGCCCGGGACTACTCACCCCTCCACTTT. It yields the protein CASSSARDYSPLHF.